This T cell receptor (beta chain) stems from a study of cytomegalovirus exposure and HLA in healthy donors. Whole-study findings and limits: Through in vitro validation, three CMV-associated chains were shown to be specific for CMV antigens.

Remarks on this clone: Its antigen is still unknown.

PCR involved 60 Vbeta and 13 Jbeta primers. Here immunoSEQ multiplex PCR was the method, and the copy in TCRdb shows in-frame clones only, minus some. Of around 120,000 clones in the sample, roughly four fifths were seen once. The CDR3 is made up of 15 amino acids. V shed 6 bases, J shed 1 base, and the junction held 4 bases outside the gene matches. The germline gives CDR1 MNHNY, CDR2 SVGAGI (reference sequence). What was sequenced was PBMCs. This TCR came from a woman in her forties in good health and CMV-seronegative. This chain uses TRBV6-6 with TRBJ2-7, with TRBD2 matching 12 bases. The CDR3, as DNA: TGTGCCAGCAGCTTACTAGCGGGGGGATCCTACGAGCAGTACTTC. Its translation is CASSLLAGGSYEQYF.